What follows is one T cell receptor beta chain and its context. Its antigen is undetermined. Among the roughly 120 subjects of the validation cohort, separate from the approximately 700-subject first cohort, were the donors. This specimen belongs to a study of cytomegalovirus exposure and HLA in healthy donors. Study in general: A subsequent analysis stated that the 120 or so validation repertoires were run on the same platform as the approximately 710 first-cohort repertoires. Whole-study results and caveats: That first-cohort TCR clusters tended to co-occur in the 130 or so validation repertoires was found in a later analysis.

Some clones are missing from TCRdb's copy, which holds only in-frame ones; the method was immunoSEQ multiplex PCR. The data show 90,000 to 110,000 clones, roughly 90% seen once. Input material: PBMCs. The receptor was isolated from a woman younger than 30 in good health and CMV-seronegative.

The CDR3 region is CASSETPSVNYGYTF. The CDR3 DNA reads TGTGCCAGCAGTGAAACCCCCAGCGTTAACTATGGCTACACCTTC. The chain joins TRBV2 to TRBJ1-2; D is unclear. Trimming took 2 bases from V and 1 from J, leaving 11 bases between them. The CDR3 is 15 residues long. CDR1 SNHLY and CDR2 FYNNEI come from the germline V gene. The full variable domain, in which reference TRBV2 and TRBJ1-2 provide the parts outside the CDR3, is EPEVTQTPSHQVTQMGQEVILRCVPISNHLYFYWYRQILGQKVEFLVSFYNNEISEKSEIFDDQFSVERPDGSNFTLKIRSTKLEDSAMYFCASSETPSVNYGYTFGSGTRLTVV.